The sequence of this T cell receptor beta chain was determined in a study of shared clonotypes between healthy human individuals. Study-level findings and limits: Only a few donors were included, so the genetic and exposure-history diversity represented was limited.

The V end lost 3 bases, the J end lost 4 bases, and 10 bases lay between the germline ends. The CDR3 is 13 amino acids. The germline V gene has CDR1 SEHNR and CDR2 FQNEAQ (reference sequence). Profiled with immunoSEQ multiplex PCR; TCRdb holds only in-frame clones, not every one. This sample yields over 2 million clones, of which just under 95% are seen a single time; 0.9% to 1.4% belongs to the top ten. In regard to this clone: As yet, its antigen is unknown. Other DNA sequences from this sample encode an identical CDR3 as well.

Naive CD8 cells lacked CD45RO and underwent positive selection for CCR7, leaving out terminally differentiated effector memory CD45RA+ cells. The TCR comes from a man younger than 30 in good health. Sequences were obtained from naive CD8+ T cells sorted from blood. The V call is TRBV7-9, the J call TRBJ2-7; D may be TRBD1 (5 bases). CDR3 sequence (DNA): TGTGCCAGCAGCTTCGGTCAGGGTTACGAGCAGTACTTC. Translation gives CASSFGQGYEQYF.